These 28 T cell receptor beta chains were all obtained from the same sample, sequenced in a study of shared clonotypes between healthy human individuals. Here immunoSEQ multiplex PCR was the method, and the copy in TCRdb shows in-frame clones only, minus some. Of 740,000 or so clones in the sample, around 73% were seen once. Source material: memory CD4+ T cells sorted from blood. Indicated subset: CD45RA-negative fraction. All receptors derive from a woman in her 30s in good health.

The V and J genes are TRBV19 and TRBJ1-1; the match to TRBD1 covers 9 bases. The CDR3 totals 13 residues. Germline V gene lookup returns CDR1 LNHDA and CDR2 SQIVND (reference sequence). Trimming at V came to 0 bases and at J to 8 bases, leaving 1 base not matched to a gene. The CDR3 bases are TGTGCCAGTAGTATAGAGGGGACAGGGGAAGCTTTCTTT. It is translated as CASSIEGTGEAFF.

This CDR3 is CASSIGAGDTGELFF. The CDR3 DNA reads as TGTGCCAGTAGTATTGGGGCAGGGGACACCGGGGAGCTGTTTTTT. V usage is TRBV19 and J usage is TRBJ2-2; TRBD1 might be the D (6 bases). Germline V lookup: CDR1 LNHDA, CDR2 SQIVND (reference sequence). The CDR3 covers 15 residues. With 3 bases removed from V and 3 bases from J, the gap between germline ends came to 11 bases.

The chain combines TRBV2 with TRBJ1-1; TRBD1 matches 8 bases. This CDR3 is 15 amino acids long. The germline CDR1 and CDR2 sequences are SNHLY and FYNNEI. Germline trimming cut 7 bases from V and 0 bases from J; bases unmatched to any gene: 7. The CDR3 protein is CASNLQGALNTEAFF. The CDR3 DNA sequence: TGTGCCAGCAACCTTCAGGGGGCGTTGAACACTGAAGCTTTCTTT.

A single count supports this clone. The chain has TRBV29-1 and TRBJ1-5; TRBD1 might be the D (6 bases). Germline V gene data show CDR1 as SQVTM and CDR2 as ANQGSEA. V was cut by 6 bases and J by 6 bases, with 15 bases left in between. This CDR3 is built from 13 residues. The CDR3 sequence is CSVRYRDGQPQHF. The CDR3 bases are TGCAGCGTAAGATACAGGGACGGTCAGCCCCAGCATTTT.

Details on this clone: The same CDR3 arises from other DNA sequences in this sample as well. The chain employs TRBV5-6 and TRBJ2-7; the match to TRBD2 covers 11 bases. V dropped 2 bases and J dropped 1; count of bases not matched to a gene: 2. This CDR3 has 15 residues. Germline CDR1 SGHDT, CDR2 YYEEEE. The CDR3 loop reads CASSFRLAGSYEQYF. CDR3 coding DNA: TGTGCCAGCAGCTTTAGACTAGCGGGGTCCTACGAGCAGTACTTC. Full variable domain (remainder filled in from reference TRBV5-6 and TRBJ2-7): DAGVTQSPTHLIKTRGQQVTLRCSPKSGHDTVSWYQQALGQGPQFIFQYYEEEERQRGNFPDRFSGHQFPNYSSELNVNALLLGDSALYLCASSFRLAGSYEQYFGPGTRLTVT.

The V gene is TRBV23-1, the J gene TRBJ2-2, with D unclear. TRBV23-1 is treated as an ORF (open reading frame) with a function not yet certain. The CDR3 totals 15 residues. Trimming removed 3 bases from V and 0 bases from J, with 8 bases in between. CDR3 in amino acids: CASSHKFTNTGELFF. The CDR3 DNA is TGCGCCAGCAGTCATAAGTTTACGAACACCGGGGAGCTGTTTTTT.

The table lists this clone with a few counts. V usage is TRBV7-6 and J usage is TRBJ2-3; D gene uncertain. This CDR3 contains 13 residues. The germline V and J ends were trimmed by 0 bases and 6 bases, with 7 bases remaining between them. CDR1 and CDR2 (germline): SGHVS, FNYEAQ. CDR3 sequence (DNA): TGTGCCAGCAGCTTAGCGCTGGGGGATACGCAGTATTTT. Translating gives CASSLALGDTQYF. The full variable domain, completed using reference TRBV7-6 and TRBJ2-3, is GAGVSQSPRYKVTKRGQDVALRCDPISGHVSLYWYRQALGQGPEFLTYFNYEAQQDKSGLPNDRFSAERPEGSISTLTIQRTEQRDSAMYRCASSLALGDTQYFGPGTRLTVL.

The chain uses TRBV5-4 and TRBJ2-5; 7 bases are shared with TRBD1. Germline V gene data show CDR1 as SGHNT and CDR2 as YYREEE (reference sequence). Trimming took 7 bases from V and 1 from J; bases not matched to a gene: 4. This CDR3 is built from 13 residues. CDR3 nucleotide sequence: TGTGCCAGCGGACAGGAGGCCCAAGAGACCCAGTACTTC. It codes for CASGQEAQETQYF.

The chain has TRBV10-3 and TRBJ2-7; D uncertain. Per germline, CDR1 ENHRY and CDR2 SYGVKD. There are 13 residues in the CDR3. V was pared by 3 bases and J by 3 bases, with 9 bases between. DNA of the CDR3: TGTGCCATCAGTGAATCTCCGGGCTACGAGCAGTACTTC. Protein: CAISESPGYEQYF.

This sequence joins TRBV5-1 and TRBJ2-2; D remains unclear. The V and J ends lost 1 base and 2 bases respectively, with 9 bases between them. This CDR3 region has 15 residues. The germline gives CDR1 SGHRS, CDR2 YFSETQ. CDR3 DNA sequence: TGCGCCAGCAGCTTGTCAGCCTTTAACACCGGGGAGCTGTTTTTT. It is translated as CASSLSAFNTGELFF.

The chain combines TRBV11-1 with TRBJ2-2, with 14 bases fitting TRBD2. Germline V gene data show CDR1 as SGHAT and CDR2 as FQDESV (reference sequence). This CDR3 comprises 16 residues. The J segment lost 6 bases and the V segment lost 6 bases, leaving 6 bases of the junction unmatched. The chain's CDR3 is CASRGLAGGGAGELFF. CDR3 nucleotide sequence: TGTGCCAGCAGAGGACTAGCGGGAGGCGGAGCCGGGGAGCTGTTTTTT.

This clone was counted between two and nine times. A much larger clone differs from this one at a single base, so this may be a read error. At the DNA level, this CDR3 is encoded by other sequences in the same sample as well. The chain uses TRBV7-2 and TRBJ2-3; no definite D call. Germline V gene lookup returns CDR1 SGHTA and CDR2 FQGNSA. This CDR3 contains 12 residues. The V end lost 2 bases, the J end lost 2 bases, and 2 bases lay between the germline ends. CDR3 sequence reads: CASSLFTDTQYF. CDR3 nucleotides: TGTGCCAGCAGCTTATTCACAGATACGCAGTATTTT.

In regard to this clone: Other nucleotide sequences from this sample produce the same CDR3. This chain connects TRBV5-1 to TRBJ2-1; D is unclear. Trimming took 0 bases from V and 3 from J, leaving 10 bases between them. Per germline, CDR1 SGHRS and CDR2 YFSETQ. The CDR3 length is 15 residues. The CDR3 sequence is CASSLDRVDYNEQFF. CDR3 DNA: TGCGCCAGCAGCTTGGATCGGGTTGACTACAATGAGCAGTTCTTC.

The chain links TRBV18 to TRBJ1-2; D remains unclear. Deletions cut 2 bases from V and 4 bases from J, with 11 bases between. Germline CDR1 and CDR2: KGHSH and LQKENI. This CDR3 has 14 residues. CDR3 nucleotide sequence: TGTGCCAGCTCACCAACGCAGGACTCCTATGGCTACACCTTC. This sequence encodes CASSPTQDSYGYTF.

The rearrangement links TRBV7-2 to TRBJ2-3; D might be TRBD1 or TRBD2, each matching 5 bases. Trimming pared 7 bases from V and 3 bases from J, leaving 17 bases between. This CDR3 spans 15 amino acids. From germline, CDR1 is SGHTA and CDR2 FQGNSA. CDR3 nucleotide sequence: TGTGCCAGCACCGAGTGGGGGTTGGGGACAGATACGCAGTATTTT. Translating gives CASTEWGLGTDTQYF.

A word on this clone: Other DNA sequences in this sample translate to the same CDR3. CDR3: CASSRTSYEQYF. CDR3 nucleotides: TGTGCCAGCAGCCGAACTAGCTACGAGCAGTACTTC. This chain joins TRBV25-1 and TRBJ2-7, with D possibly matching TRBD2 (5 bases). Germline V gene data show CDR1 as MGHDK and CDR2 as SYGVNS. The CDR3 contains 12 residues. V lost 6 bases to trimming and J lost 3 bases, with 9 bases between them.

This sequence joins TRBV2 and TRBJ1-3, with D maybe TRBD1 (6 bases). The CDR3 is 16 amino acids. Germline V gene data show CDR1 as SNHLY and CDR2 as FYNNEI. The V gene lost 6 bases and the J gene lost 0 bases, with 15 bases spanning the gap. CDR3 nucleotides: TGTGCCAGCAGAAAATTACAGGGCTTCTCTGGAAACACCATATATTTT. This gives the protein CASRKLQGFSGNTIYF. Combining the CDR3 with reference TRBV2 and TRBJ1-3 gives the whole variable domain EPEVTQTPSHQVTQMGQEVILRCVPISNHLYFYWYRQILGQKVEFLVSFYNNEISEKSEIFDDQFSVERPDGSNFTLKIRSTKLEDSAMYFCASRKLQGFSGNTIYFGEGSWLTVV.

This sequence joins TRBV7-9 and TRBJ2-7, with D uncertain. The CDR3 runs 15 residues. V lost 4 bases and J lost 3, with 16 bases in between. Germline V gene lookup returns CDR1 SEHNR and CDR2 FQNEAQ (reference sequence). The CDR3 loop is CASSSTAGWGYEQYF. The CDR3 DNA reads as TGTGCCAGCAGCTCAACGGCTGGGTGGGGCTACGAGCAGTACTTC.

The CDR3: CASSLGASGAPGELFF. The CDR3 bases are TGTGCCAGCAGCTTGGGGGCTAGCGGAGCCCCCGGGGAGCTGTTTTTT. The chain joins TRBV5-8 to TRBJ2-2; 7 bases match TRBD2. This CDR3 spans 16 amino acids. Germline assignment: CDR1 SGHTS and CDR2 YDEGEE. Losses at the gene ends were 0 bases for V and 6 bases for J; bases not matched to a gene: 8.

The CDR3 DNA follows: TGCGCCAGCAGCTACACTAGCGGGGCAAACAATGAGCAGTTCTTC. Amino acids: CASSYTSGANNEQFF. The rearrangement uses TRBV5-1 and TRBJ2-1, with 10 nucleotides matching TRBD2. Germline V CDR1 and CDR2: SGHRS, YFSETQ. V trimming: 3 bases; J trimming: 5 bases; junction bases outside the gene matches: 5. CDR3 length: 15 amino acids.

This clone was seen a few times. The chain employs TRBV7-8 and TRBJ2-1; 8 nucleotides line up with TRBD2. This CDR3 is built from 17 residues. J lost 0 bases, V lost 5 bases, and 9 bases had no gene match. CDR1 is SGHVS, CDR2 FQNEAQ, per germline. CDR3: CASSPSRGGSSYNEQFF. For the CDR3, the DNA is TGTGCCAGCAGCCCATCCCGGGGGGGGAGCTCCTACAATGAGCAGTTCTTC.

This clone showed up just once. This chain links TRBV19 with TRBJ1-1, with D possibly matching TRBD1 (6 bases). The CDR3 covers 13 residues. V gave up 8 bases and J gave up 0 bases, with 10 bases separating them. The V gene's germline CDR1 is LNHDA and CDR2 SQIVND (reference sequence). The chain's CDR3 is CASDRGMNTEAFF. The DNA of the CDR3 is TGTGCCAGTGATAGGGGGATGAACACTGAAGCTTTCTTT.

The CDR3 region is CASSQGLAGGTGELFF. The CDR3 coding sequence is TGCGCCAGCAGCCAGGGACTAGCGGGAGGAACCGGGGAGCTGTTTTTT. This sequence joins TRBV5-1 and TRBJ2-2, with TRBD2 matching 15 bases. CDR1 and CDR2 (germline): SGHRS, YFSETQ. The CDR3 is 16 amino acids. The V and J ends lost 4 bases and 5 bases, in that order; junction bases with no gene match: 3.

The chain is built from TRBV25-1 and TRBJ2-3; D gene uncertain. Germline values: CDR1 MGHDK, CDR2 SYGVNS. The CDR3 runs 10 residues. V lost 2 bases to trimming and J lost 8 bases, with 2 bases between them. This chain's CDR3 is CASSERTQYF. CDR3 sequence (DNA): TGTGCCAGCAGTGAACGTACGCAGTATTTT. The complete variable domain, with remaining parts taken from reference TRBV25-1 and TRBJ2-3, reads EADIYQTPRYLVIGTGKKITLECSQTMGHDKMYWYQQDPGMELHLIHYSYGVNSTEKGDLSSESTVSRIRTEHFPLTLESARPSHTSQYLCASSERTQYFGPGTRLTVL.

This chain uses TRBV9 with TRBJ2-7, with 8 positions matching TRBD1. Trimming took 2 bases from V and 5 from J; bases not matched to a gene: 6. CDR1 and CDR2 from the germline V gene are SGDLS and YYNGEE. The CDR3 consists of 14 residues. The CDR3 sequence: CASSVGGQGNEQYF. The CDR3 nucleotides are TGTGCCAGCAGCGTCGGCGGACAGGGTAACGAGCAGTACTTC.

This CDR3 is CASSPSYEGELFF. The CDR3 DNA follows: TGTGCCAGCTCACCCTCTTACGAAGGGGAGCTGTTTTTT. The rearrangement uses TRBV18 and TRBJ2-2; D ambiguous. V lost 3 bases to trimming and J lost 8 bases, with 10 bases between them. CDR1 is KGHSH and CDR2 is LQKENI in the germline V gene. The CDR3 has 13 amino acids.

With respect to this clone: This sample includes further DNA sequences coding for the same CDR3. The genes are TRBV5-4 and TRBJ2-1; perhaps D is TRBD1 or TRBD2 (5 bases each). Germline V lookup: CDR1 SGHNT, CDR2 YYREEE (reference sequence). Trimming stripped 4 bases from V and 2 bases from J, with 10 bases between. CDR3 length: 14 amino acids. The CDR3 DNA reads as TGTGCCAGCAGCCTCAGGGACCCCTACAATGAGCAGTTCTTC. Its protein is CASSLRDPYNEQFF.

This clone was detected only once. The chain uses TRBV11-1 and TRBJ2-1; TRBD1 or TRBD2 may be the D gene (5 bases each). Germline CDR1 and CDR2: SGHAT and FQDESV (reference sequence). The CDR3 is made up of 18 amino acids. Trimming removed 1 base at V and 4 bases at J, with 20 bases between. Here the CDR3 DNA reads TGTGCCAGCAGCTTAGTAGGCGTTGGGCCGAGGGGTTACAATGAGCAGTTCTTC. Translation gives CASSLVGVGPRGYNEQFF.